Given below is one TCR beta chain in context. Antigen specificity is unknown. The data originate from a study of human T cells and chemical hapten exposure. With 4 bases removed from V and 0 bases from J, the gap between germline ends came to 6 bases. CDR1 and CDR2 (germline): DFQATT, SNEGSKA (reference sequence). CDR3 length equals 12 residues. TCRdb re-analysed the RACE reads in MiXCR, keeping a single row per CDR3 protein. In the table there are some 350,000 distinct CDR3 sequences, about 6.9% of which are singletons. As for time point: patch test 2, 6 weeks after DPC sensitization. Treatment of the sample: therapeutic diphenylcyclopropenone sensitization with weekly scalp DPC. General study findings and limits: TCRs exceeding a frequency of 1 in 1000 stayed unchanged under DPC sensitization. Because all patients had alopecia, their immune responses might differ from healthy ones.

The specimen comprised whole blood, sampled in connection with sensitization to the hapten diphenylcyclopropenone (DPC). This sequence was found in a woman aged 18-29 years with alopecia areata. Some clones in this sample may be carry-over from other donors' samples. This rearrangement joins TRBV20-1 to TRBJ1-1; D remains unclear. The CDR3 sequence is CSAIELNTEAFF. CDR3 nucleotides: TGCAGTGCTATCGAGTTGAACACTGAAGCTTTCTTT.